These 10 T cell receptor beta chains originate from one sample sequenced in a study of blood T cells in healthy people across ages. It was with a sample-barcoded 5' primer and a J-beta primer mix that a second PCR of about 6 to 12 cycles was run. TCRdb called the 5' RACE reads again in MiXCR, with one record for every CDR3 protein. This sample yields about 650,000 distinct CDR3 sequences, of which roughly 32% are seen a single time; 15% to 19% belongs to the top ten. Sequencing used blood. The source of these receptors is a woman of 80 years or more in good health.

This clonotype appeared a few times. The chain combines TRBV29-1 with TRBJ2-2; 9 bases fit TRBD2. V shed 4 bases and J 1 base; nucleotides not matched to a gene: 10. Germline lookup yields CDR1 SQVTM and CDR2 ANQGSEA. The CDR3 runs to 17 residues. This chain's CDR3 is CSVGLAGSSLNTGELFF. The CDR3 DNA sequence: TGCAGCGTTGGGCTAGCGGGGTCCTCCCTGAACACCGGGGAGCTGTTTTTT.

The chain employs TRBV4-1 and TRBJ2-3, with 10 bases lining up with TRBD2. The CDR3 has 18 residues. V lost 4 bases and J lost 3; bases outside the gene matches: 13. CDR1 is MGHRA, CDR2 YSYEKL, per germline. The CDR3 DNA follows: TGCGCCAGCAGCCCCTCCATTGAGCGGGGGGGCCGGACAGATACGCAGTATTTT. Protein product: CASSPSIERGGRTDTQYF.

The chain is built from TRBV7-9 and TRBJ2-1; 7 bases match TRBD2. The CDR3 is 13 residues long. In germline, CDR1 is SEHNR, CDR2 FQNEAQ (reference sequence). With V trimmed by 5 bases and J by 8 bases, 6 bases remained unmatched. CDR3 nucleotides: TGTGCCAGCAGCCCCCTCGCGGGAGATGAGCAGTTCTTC. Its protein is CASSPLAGDEQFF.

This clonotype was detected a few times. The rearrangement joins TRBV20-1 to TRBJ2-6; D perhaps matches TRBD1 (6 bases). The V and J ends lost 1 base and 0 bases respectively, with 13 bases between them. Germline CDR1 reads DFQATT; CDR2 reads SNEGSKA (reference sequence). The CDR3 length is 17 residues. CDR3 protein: CSARAGRDTSGANVLTF. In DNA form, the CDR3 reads TGCAGTGCTAGAGCAGGACGGGACACCTCTGGGGCCAACGTCCTGACTTTC.

The CDR3 loop is CASSPLGGENTEAFF. CDR3 nucleotide sequence: TGTGCCAGCAGCCCTCTCGGGGGGGAGAACACTGAAGCTTTCTTT. This chain joins TRBV6-5 and TRBJ1-1, with D possibly TRBD1 on 5 matching bases. CDR1 MNHEY and CDR2 SVGAGI come from the germline V gene. V was shortened by 6 bases and J by 1 base, with 15 bases between the two germline ends. The CDR3 is 15 amino acids.

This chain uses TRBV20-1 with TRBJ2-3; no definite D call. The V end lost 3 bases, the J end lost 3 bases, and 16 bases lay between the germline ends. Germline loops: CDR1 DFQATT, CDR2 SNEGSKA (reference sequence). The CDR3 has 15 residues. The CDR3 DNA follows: TGCAGTGCTAGTGGGGAACCCCCCTTAACAGATACGCAGTATTTT. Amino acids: CSASGEPPLTDTQYF.

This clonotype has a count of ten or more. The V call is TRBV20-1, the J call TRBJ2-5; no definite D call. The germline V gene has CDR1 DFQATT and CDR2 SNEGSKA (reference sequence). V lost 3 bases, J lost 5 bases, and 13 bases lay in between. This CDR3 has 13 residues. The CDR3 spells CSASFGQFETQYF. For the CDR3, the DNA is TGCAGTGCTAGTTTCGGGCAGTTCGAGACCCAGTACTTC.

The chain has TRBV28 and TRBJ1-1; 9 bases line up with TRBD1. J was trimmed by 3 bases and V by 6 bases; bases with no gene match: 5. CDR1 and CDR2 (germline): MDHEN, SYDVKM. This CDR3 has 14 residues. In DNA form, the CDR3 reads TGTGCCAGCAGGGTACAGGGGGCGTACACTGAAGCTTTCTTT. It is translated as CASRVQGAYTEAFF.

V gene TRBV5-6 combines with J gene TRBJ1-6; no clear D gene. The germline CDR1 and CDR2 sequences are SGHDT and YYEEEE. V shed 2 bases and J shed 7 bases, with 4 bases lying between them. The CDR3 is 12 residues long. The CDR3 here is CASSFENSPLHF. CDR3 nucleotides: TGTGCCAGCAGCTTCGAGAATTCACCCCTCCACTTT.

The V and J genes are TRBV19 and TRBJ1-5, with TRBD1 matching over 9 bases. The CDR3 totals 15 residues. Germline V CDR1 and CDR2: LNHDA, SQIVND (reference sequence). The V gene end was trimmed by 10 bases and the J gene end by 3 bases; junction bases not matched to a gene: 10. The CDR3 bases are TGTGCCACCGCGGGGGACAGGGCCTTCAATCAGCCCCAGCATTTT. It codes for CATAGDRAFNQPQHF. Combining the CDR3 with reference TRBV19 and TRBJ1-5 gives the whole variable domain DGGITQSPKYLFRKEGQNVTLSCEQNLNHDAMYWYRQDPGQGLRLIYYSQIVNDFQKGDIAEGYSVSREKKESFPLTVTSAQKNPTAFYLCATAGDRAFNQPQHFGDGTRLSIL.